Shown below are 21 T cell receptor beta chains from a single sample sequenced in a study of Ad26.COV2.S vaccination and SARS-CoV-2 variants. TCRdb's table, derived via immunoSEQ multiplex PCR, lists solely in-frame clones and lacks some. The sample contains about 350,000 clones, 70% to 90% of which appear only once. Treatment meaning: about 20 received Ad26.COV2.S at low or high dose, single or two shots; 5 received placebo; per-sample allocation not given. The study sampled participants on day 63 after the first vaccine or placebo injection. Specimen: peripheral blood, collected in a trial of Ad26.COV2.S vaccine versus placebo. The source of these receptors is a person aged 18-65 years who received the Ad26.COV2.S COVID-19 vaccine or a placebo.

J is TRBJ2-5 and V is TRBV7-6, with TRBD2 matching 10 bases. V dropped 5 bases and J dropped 1; count of bases not matched to a gene: 7. Germline lookup yields CDR1 SGHVS and CDR2 FNYEAQ. This CDR3 comprises 16 residues. The CDR3 coding sequence is TGTGCCAGCAGCGCAACCCCTAGCGGGGGCCAAGAGACCCAGTACTTC. It codes for CASSATPSGGQETQYF.

The gene calls are TRBV10-3 and TRBJ2-1, with a possible D match to TRBD1 (5 bases). The CDR3 extends over 17 amino acids. With 0 bases removed from V and 2 bases from J, the gap between germline ends came to 14 bases. Germline V gives CDR1 ENHRY, CDR2 SYGVKD. The CDR3: CAISESVGRATYNEQFF. The CDR3 bases are TGTGCCATCAGTGAGTCAGTGGGCAGGGCGACCTACAATGAGCAGTTCTTC.

The rearrangement links TRBV11-2 to TRBJ2-7; a possible D gene is TRBD1 (5 bases). Between the trimmed V and J ends, which lost 4 bases and 10 bases, there was a span of 14 bases. Per germline, CDR1 SGHAT and CDR2 FQNNGV. This CDR3 is built from 12 residues. CDR3 region: CASSSGGRVQYF. In DNA form, the CDR3 reads TGTGCCAGCAGCTCCGGTGGCAGGGTACAGTACTTC.

The table lists this clone with many counts. The chain joins TRBV30 to TRBJ2-1; a weak D match, TRBD2 (6 bases). CDR3 length: 17 residues. CDR1 and CDR2 (germline): GTSNPN, SVGIG (reference sequence). With 1 base removed from V and 3 bases from J, the gap between germline ends came to 19 bases. The CDR3 DNA reads as TGTGCCTGGAGTGCGGGTCTTGGGGGGACTCTCTACAATGAGCAGTTCTTC. This sequence encodes CAWSAGLGGTLYNEQFF.

V usage is TRBV30 and J usage is TRBJ1-1; TRBD1 matches at 9 bases. The CDR3 consists of 14 residues. CDR1 is GTSNPN, CDR2 SVGIG, per germline (reference sequence). The junction had 6 bases not matched to a gene; V was cut back by 2 bases and J by 5 bases. In nucleotides, the CDR3 is TGTGCCTGGAGTATCGGGACAGGGAGGACTGAAGCTTTCTTT. This codes for CAWSIGTGRTEAFF.

The chain recombines TRBV5-1 with TRBJ2-5; the D is unclear. Trimming took 4 bases from V and 5 from J, leaving 18 bases between them. The CDR3 is 15 amino acids. Germline V gene sequence: CDR1 SGHRS, CDR2 YFSETQ. This CDR3 is CASSPGGPPGETQYF. For the CDR3, the DNA is TGCGCCAGCAGCCCCGGTGGGCCCCCCGGGGAGACCCAGTACTTC.

CDR3 sequence reads: CATSQYGGGPYNEQFF. DNA of the CDR3: TGTGCCACCAGCCAATACGGGGGAGGGCCCTACAATGAGCAGTTCTTC. The chain couples TRBV15 to TRBJ2-1; 7 bases align to TRBD2. CDR1 and CDR2 (germline): LNHNV, YYDKDF (reference sequence). The CDR3 is 16 residues long. V gave up 5 bases and J gave up 2 bases; unmatched junction bases: 9.

The CDR3 loop is CASSLRGGKGEQYF. The CDR3 nucleotides read TGTGCCAGCAGCTTGAGGGGAGGGAAGGGCGAGCAGTACTTC. The chain couples TRBV7-9 to TRBJ2-7, with 7 nucleotides matching TRBD2. CDR1 and CDR2 from the germline V gene are SEHNR and FQNEAQ (reference sequence). The CDR3 consists of 14 residues. Losses at the gene ends were 3 bases for V and 6 bases for J; bases not matched to a gene: 8.

The rearrangement joins TRBV19 to TRBJ1-2; D remains ambiguous. Deletions cut 3 bases from V and 3 bases from J, with 11 bases between. The CDR3 runs to 14 residues. In germline, CDR1 is LNHDA, CDR2 SQIVND (reference sequence). CDR3 DNA sequence: TGTGCCAGTAGTATGCGGCACAGAGACTATGGCTACACCTTC. Protein sequence: CASSMRHRDYGYTF.

The gene calls are TRBV9 and TRBJ2-7, with D tentatively TRBD2 (5 bases). V was clipped by 0 bases and J by 0 bases, with 10 bases between them. The germline gives CDR1 SGDLS, CDR2 YYNGEE. The CDR3 spans 15 residues. The CDR3 is CASSVDLGSSYEQYF. Written as DNA, the CDR3 is TGTGCCAGCAGCGTAGACCTGGGGAGCTCCTACGAGCAGTACTTC.

The chain couples TRBV6-6 to TRBJ1-5; a weak D match, TRBD1 (5 bases). Trimming pared 8 bases from V and 0 bases from J, leaving 14 bases between. The CDR3 length is 15 residues. CDR1 MNHNY and CDR2 SVGAGI come from the germline V gene (reference sequence). The CDR3 region has the DNA TGTGCCAGCTGGGCGGGACTAAATAGCAATCAGCCCCAGCATTTT. Its translation is CASWAGLNSNQPQHF.

The sample holds a few counts of this clone. This chain joins TRBV2 and TRBJ1-6; 7 bases align to TRBD1. The CDR3 contains 16 residues. The germline gives CDR1 SNHLY, CDR2 FYNNEI. With V trimmed by 3 bases and J by 6 bases, 8 bases remained unmatched. CDR3 nucleotide sequence: TGTGCCAGCAGTGAGAGGACAGGTTTTTCTAATTCACCCCTCCACTTT. Translation: CASSERTGFSNSPLHF.

The rearrangement links TRBV10-3 to TRBJ2-1; 10 bases line up with TRBD1. The V segment lost 5 bases and the J segment 10 bases; nucleotides outside the gene matches: 5. Germline assignment: CDR1 ENHRY and CDR2 SYGVKD. This CDR3 region has 13 residues. For the CDR3, the DNA is TGTGCCATCAGTCCCGGGACAGGGGAAGAGCAGTTCTTC. Translation gives CAISPGTGEEQFF.

The chain joins TRBV19 to TRBJ1-5; no clear D gene. V was pared by 10 bases and J by 9 bases, with 10 bases between. CDR1 is LNHDA, CDR2 SQIVND, per germline (reference sequence). There are 10 residues in the CDR3. The CDR3 region is CAIRTRPQHF. The CDR3 DNA sequence: TGTGCCATCCGGACGCGGCCCCAGCATTTT.

This chain connects TRBV7-9 to TRBJ2-1; no definite D call. V shed 1 base and J shed 1 base, with 2 bases lying between them. There are 13 residues in the CDR3. The germline V gene encodes CDR1 SEHNR and CDR2 FQNEAQ (reference sequence). CDR3 region: CASSLDSYNEQFF. The CDR3 coding sequence is TGTGCCAGCAGCTTAGATTCCTACAATGAGCAGTTCTTC.

The chain employs TRBV4-3 and TRBJ2-7; the match to TRBD1 covers 8 bases. CDR3 length equals 16 residues. The ends lost 0 bases at V and 0 bases at J; junction bases unmatched: 4. CDR1 LGHNA and CDR2 YSLEER come from the germline V gene. The CDR3 reads CASSQDLTGVSYEQYF. CDR3 sequence (DNA): TGCGCCAGCAGCCAAGATCTGACAGGGGTCTCCTACGAGCAGTACTTC.

Written as DNA, the CDR3 is TGTGCCAGCAGCCCCGGCGGGACTAGGCGTTACGAGCAGTACTTC. The encoded protein is CASSPGGTRRYEQYF. The chain uses TRBV7-2 and TRBJ2-7, with 8 bases that match TRBD2. The CDR3 is 15 residues long. The germline CDR1 and CDR2 sequences are SGHTA and FQGNSA. With V trimmed by 5 bases and J by 4 bases, 10 bases remained unmatched.

The chain combines TRBV12-3 or TRBV12-4 with TRBJ1-1, with D hard to call. Trimming stripped 5 bases from V and 1 base from J, with 8 bases between. There are 13 residues in the CDR3. Here the CDR3 DNA reads TGTGCCAGCAGTCGGACGGAGAACACTGAAGCTTTCTTT. Protein sequence: CASSRTENTEAFF.

The chain has TRBV4-3 and TRBJ2-7; 13 positions match TRBD2. The CDR3 spans 16 residues. The trim removed 3 bases at V and 0 bases at J, leaving 2 bases unmatched. The germline CDR1 and CDR2 sequences are LGHNA and YSLEER. CDR3 DNA sequence: TGCGCCAGCAGCCATGGGACTAGCGGGATCTCCTACGAGCAGTACTTC. It codes for CASSHGTSGISYEQYF.

This clone was counted only a few times. The chain employs TRBV12-5 and TRBJ1-1; D is unclear. Trimming took off 3 bases at V and 3 bases at J, with 5 bases between the two ends. CDR1 and CDR2 (germline): LGHNT, FRNRAP. This CDR3 has 12 amino acids. The CDR3 sequence: CASGFEDTEAFF. DNA for the CDR3: TGTGCTAGTGGTTTTGAGGACACTGAAGCTTTCTTT.

This chain joins TRBV7-2 and TRBJ1-5; TRBD1 might be the D (5 bases). The ends were cut back, 5 bases at V and 1 base at J, with 9 bases in the middle. This CDR3 region has 14 residues. CDR1 is SGHTA, CDR2 FQGNSA, per germline. CDR3 sequence reads: CASSLGLSNQPQHF. CDR3 DNA sequence: TGTGCCAGCAGCCTGGGACTCAGCAATCAGCCCCAGCATTTT. Filled out from reference TRBV7-2 and TRBJ1-5, the complete variable domain reads GAGVSQSPSNKVTEKGKDVELRCDPISGHTALYWYRQSLGQGLEFLIYFQGNSAPDKSGLPSDRFSAERTGGSVSTLTIQRTQQEDSAVYLCASSLGLSNQPQHFGDGTRLSIL.